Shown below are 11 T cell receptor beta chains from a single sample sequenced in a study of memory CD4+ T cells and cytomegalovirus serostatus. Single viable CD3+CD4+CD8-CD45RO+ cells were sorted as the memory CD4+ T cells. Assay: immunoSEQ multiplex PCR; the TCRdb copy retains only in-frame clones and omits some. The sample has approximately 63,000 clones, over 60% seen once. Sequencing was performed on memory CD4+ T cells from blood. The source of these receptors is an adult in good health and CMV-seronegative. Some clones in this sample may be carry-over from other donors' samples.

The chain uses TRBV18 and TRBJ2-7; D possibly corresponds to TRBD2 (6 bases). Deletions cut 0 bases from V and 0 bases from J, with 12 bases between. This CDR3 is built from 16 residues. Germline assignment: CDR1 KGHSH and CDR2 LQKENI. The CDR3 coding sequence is TGTGCCAGCTCACCACCGGGCGGGGCAAGCTCCTACGAGCAGTACTTC. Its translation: CASSPPGGASSYEQYF.

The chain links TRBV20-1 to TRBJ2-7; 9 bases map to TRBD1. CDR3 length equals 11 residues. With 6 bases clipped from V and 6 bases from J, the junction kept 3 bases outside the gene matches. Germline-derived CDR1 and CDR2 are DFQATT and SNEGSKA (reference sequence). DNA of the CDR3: TGCAGTGCAGGACAGGGGAGCGAGCAGTACTTC. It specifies CSAGQGSEQYF.

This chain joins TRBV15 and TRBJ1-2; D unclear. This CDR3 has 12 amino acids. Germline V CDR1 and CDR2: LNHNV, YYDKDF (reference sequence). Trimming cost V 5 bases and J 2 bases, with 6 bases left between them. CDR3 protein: CATSYGNYGYTF. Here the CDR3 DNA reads TGTGCCACCAGCTATGGGAACTATGGCTACACCTTC.

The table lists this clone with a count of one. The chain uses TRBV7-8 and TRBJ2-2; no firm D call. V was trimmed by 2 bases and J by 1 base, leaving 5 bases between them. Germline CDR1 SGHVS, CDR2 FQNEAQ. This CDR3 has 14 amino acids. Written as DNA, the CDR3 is TGTGCCAGCAGCTTACGCAGGAACACCGGGGAGCTGTTTTTT. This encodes CASSLRRNTGELFF.

The CDR3 DNA sequence: TGTGCCAGTAGTGACTGGCTTGAGACCCAGTACTTC. As protein: CASSDWLETQYF. The genes are TRBV19 and TRBJ2-5; the D is unclear. V shed 5 bases and J shed 5 bases, with 9 bases lying between them. This CDR3 is built from 12 residues. Per germline, CDR1 LNHDA and CDR2 SQIVND (reference sequence). Full variable domain (remainder filled in from reference TRBV19 and TRBJ2-5): DGGITQSPKYLFRKEGQNVTLSCEQNLNHDAMYWYRQDPGQGLRLIYYSQIVNDFQKGDIAEGYSVSREKKESFPLTVTSAQKNPTAFYLCASSDWLETQYFGPGTRLLVL.

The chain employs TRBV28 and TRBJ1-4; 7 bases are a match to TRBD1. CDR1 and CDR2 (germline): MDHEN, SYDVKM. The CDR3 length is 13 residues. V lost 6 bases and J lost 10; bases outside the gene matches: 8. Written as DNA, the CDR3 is TGTGCCAGCAGAAACAGGGGATCGCGAAAACTGTTTTTT. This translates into CASRNRGSRKLFF.

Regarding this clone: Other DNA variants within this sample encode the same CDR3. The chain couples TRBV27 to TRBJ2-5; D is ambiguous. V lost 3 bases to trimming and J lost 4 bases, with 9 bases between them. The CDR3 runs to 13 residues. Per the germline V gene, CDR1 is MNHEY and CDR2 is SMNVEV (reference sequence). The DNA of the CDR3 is TGTGCCAGCAGTTTTAGAACGAGAGAGACCCAGTACTTC. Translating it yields CASSFRTRETQYF.

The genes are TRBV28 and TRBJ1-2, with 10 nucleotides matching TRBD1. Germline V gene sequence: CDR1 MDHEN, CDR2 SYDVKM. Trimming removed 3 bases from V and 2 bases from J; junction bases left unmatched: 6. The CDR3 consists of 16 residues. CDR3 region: CASSFDRGRLNYGYTF. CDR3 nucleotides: TGTGCCAGCAGTTTTGACAGGGGGCGTTTAAACTATGGCTACACCTTC.

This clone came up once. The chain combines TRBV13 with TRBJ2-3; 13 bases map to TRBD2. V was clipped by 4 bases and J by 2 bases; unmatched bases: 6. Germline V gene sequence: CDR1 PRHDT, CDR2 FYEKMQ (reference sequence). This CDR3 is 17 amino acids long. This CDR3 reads CASSSWGLAGYTDTQYF. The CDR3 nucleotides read TGTGCCAGCAGCTCATGGGGACTAGCGGGATACACAGATACGCAGTATTTT.

CDR3 amino acids: CASSRKSGGLSDTGELFF. The CDR3 DNA reads TGCGCCAGCAGCCGAAAGAGCGGGGGCCTGTCGGACACCGGGGAGCTGTTTTTT. V is TRBV4-3 and J is TRBJ2-2; 8 bases are shared with TRBD2. This CDR3 comprises 18 residues. Unmatched junction bases numbered 13, after V lost 4 bases and J lost 3 bases. The germline CDR1 and CDR2 sequences are LGHNA and YSLEER.

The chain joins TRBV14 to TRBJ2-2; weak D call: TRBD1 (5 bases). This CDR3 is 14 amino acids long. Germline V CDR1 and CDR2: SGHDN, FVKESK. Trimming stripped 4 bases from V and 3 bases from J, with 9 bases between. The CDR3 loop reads CASSLIQDTGELFF. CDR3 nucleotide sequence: TGTGCCAGCAGCCTTATACAGGACACCGGGGAGCTGTTTTTT. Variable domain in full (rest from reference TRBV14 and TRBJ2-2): EAGVTQFPSHSVIEKGQTVTLRCDPISGHDNLYWYRRVMGKEIKFLLHFVKESKQDESGMPNNRFLAERTGGTYSTLKVQPAELEDSGVYFCASSLIQDTGELFFGEGSRLTVL.